The text below deals with one TCR beta chain. Its antigen is still unknown. Samples were assayed with immunoSEQ v3.0 at survey level. Measured with immunoSEQ multiplex PCR; TCRdb has only the in-frame clones, and not every one. Among 35,000 or so clones listed, about 93% were seen once. The sample is drawn from a study of long-term antiretroviral therapy in people with HIV. Overall study findings and caveats: Pre-ART-expanded clones dominated the repertoire at all time points.

The CDR3 sequence is 15 residues long. Germline V CDR1 and CDR2: LGHNA, YSLEER. Trimming cost V 1 base and J 1 base; bases outside gene matches: 2. The source of this sequence is a woman aged 45-65 years with HIV. The material sequenced was unsorted PBMCs, taken 4.1 years after starting antiretroviral therapy. The chain couples TRBV4-3 to TRBJ1-1, with 8 bases matching TRBD1. DNA for the CDR3: TGCGCCAGCAGCCAAGCCCAGGGGGCGAACACTGAAGCTTTCTTT. It codes for CASSQAQGANTEAFF.